The T cell receptor (beta chain) under discussion was sequenced for a study of blood T cell repertoires in COVID-19. This clone was picked up one time. This CDR3 is built from 18 residues. V was pared by 1 base and J by 0 bases, with 11 bases of the junction left unmatched. Germline loops: CDR1 LGHDT, CDR2 YNNKEL (reference sequence). Clones were read by immunoSEQ multiplex PCR, and TCRdb kept only the in-frame ones, dropping some. The repertoire has roughly 100,000 clones, roughly four fifths of them found once; the top ten carry around 4.8%. This receptor was taken from a man aged 80 or over with COVID-19, enrolled during active disease. The chain couples TRBV3-1 (or the pseudogene TRBV3-2) to TRBJ2-5; TRBD2 aligns across 7 bases. Sequencing input: peripheral blood. CDR3 loop: CASSQVQRGSQYQETQYF. CDR3 in DNA: TGTGCCAGCAGCCAAGTTCAGCGGGGTAGCCAATACCAAGAGACCCAGTACTTC.